What follows describes a single TCR beta chain. Its cognate antigen is unknown. This specimen comes from a study of cytomegalovirus exposure and HLA in healthy donors. J was trimmed by 2 bases and V by 4 bases; bases with no gene match: 9. Germline V CDR1 and CDR2: MRHNA, SNTAGT. This CDR3 is built from 17 residues. Study results and caveats: An analysis was carried out later, and it reportedly showed fewer N-insertions in an Asian-associated ancestry cluster than the 666-donor mean.

PCR involved 60 Vbeta and 13 Jbeta primers. Sequencing used immunoSEQ multiplex PCR; TCRdb keeps in-frame clones, though not all of them. In the table there are some 130,000 clones, 70% to 85% of which are singletons. What was sequenced was PBMCs. This rearrangement joins TRBV6-4 to TRBJ1-5; 9 bases are shared with TRBD1. The receptor was derived from a middle-aged man in good health and CMV-seropositive. The CDR3 sequence: CASSGSRDRERNQPQHF. CDR3 sequence (DNA): TGTGCCAGCAGTGGGTCCCGGGACAGGGAGCGCAATCAGCCCCAGCATTTT.